This T cell receptor beta chain was observed in a study of T cells in localized non-small cell lung cancer. Repertoires were generated with immunoSEQ multiplex PCR, while TCRdb's copy carries only in-frame clones and drops some. The top ten clones hold more than 5.5% of a sample with thousands of clones, 35% to 40% of them seen once. The CDR3 loop spans 15 amino acids. Germline V lookup: CDR1 SGHRS, CDR2 YFSETQ. V lost 7 bases and J lost 2, with 13 bases in between. The chain couples TRBV5-1 to TRBJ2-6; D could derive from TRBD1 or TRBD2 (6 bases each). Sequencing used lung tumor tissue, obtained before any cancer treatment. This receptor was taken from a female donor older than 55 with stage I lung adenocarcinoma. CDR3 protein: CASGVGGPGANVLTF. DNA for the CDR3: TGCGCCAGCGGTGTGGGGGGCCCTGGGGCCAACGTCCTGACTTTC.